The 6 T cell receptor beta chains given below trace back to one sample, sequenced in a study of PD-1 blockade in classical Hodgkin lymphoma. Brentuximab vedotin exposure varied, and every patient relapsed after autologous stem cell transplantation. Measured with immunoSEQ multiplex PCR; TCRdb has only the in-frame clones, and not every one. The table includes tens of thousands of clones, about 89% detected once. The source was peripheral blood mononuclear cells (PBMCs), collected at baseline. The receptors were gathered from a human donor with classical Hodgkin lymphoma.

The gene calls are TRBV2 and TRBJ2-7, with 7 bases matching TRBD2. The CDR3 spans 12 residues. Germline lookup yields CDR1 SNHLY and CDR2 FYNNEI. V dropped 6 bases and J dropped 6; count of bases not matched to a gene: 5. Here the CDR3 reads CASRETSREQYF. CDR3 DNA sequence: TGTGCCAGCAGAGAGACTAGCCGCGAGCAGTACTTC.

This chain uses TRBV18 with TRBJ1-2, with 9 bases aligning to TRBD1. CDR1 is KGHSH and CDR2 is LQKENI in the germline V gene. The CDR3 has 17 residues. Unmatched junction bases numbered 15, after V lost 4 bases and J lost 6 bases. The CDR3 region has the DNA TGTGCCAGCTCACGCCGCGAAACAGGGGGCGCAGGTGATGGCTACACCTTC. It yields the protein CASSRRETGGAGDGYTF.

The chain combines TRBV5-4 with TRBJ2-1, with D possibly matching TRBD1 (6 bases). Germline values: CDR1 SGHNT, CDR2 YYREEE (reference sequence). The CDR3 extends over 15 amino acids. Trimming removed 4 bases from V and 4 bases from J, with 15 bases in between. This chain's CDR3 is CASSQDSGEYNEQFF. For the CDR3, the DNA is TGTGCCAGCAGCCAAGACTCAGGGGAATACAATGAGCAGTTCTTC.

The chain couples TRBV7-2 to TRBJ2-1; D gene uncertain. The CDR3 is 13 amino acids. CDR1 is SGHTA, CDR2 FQGNSA, per germline. Trimming pared 2 bases from V and 0 bases from J, leaving 2 bases between. CDR3 DNA: TGTGCCAGCAGCTTAACCTCCTACAATGAGCAGTTCTTC. It encodes CASSLTSYNEQFF.

The chain combines TRBV4-3 with TRBJ1-4, with 12 nucleotides matching TRBD1. Germline CDR1 is LGHNA and CDR2 is YSLEER. With V trimmed by 0 bases and J by 8 bases, 4 bases remained unmatched. The CDR3 has 16 amino acids. The CDR3 DNA sequence: TGCGCCAGCAGCCAAGACGGGACAGGGGGCGGAGAAAAACTGTTTTTT. Amino acid sequence: CASSQDGTGGGEKLFF.

The V gene is TRBV29-1, the J gene TRBJ2-1; 14 nucleotides line up with TRBD2. V gave up 5 bases and J gave up 10 bases; unmatched junction bases: 16. Germline assignment: CDR1 SQVTM and CDR2 ANQGSEA. This CDR3 region has 17 residues. This chain's CDR3 is CSVLGLAGGGEWYEQFF. The CDR3 nucleotides are TGCAGCGTTTTAGGACTAGCGGGAGGAGGGGAATGGTACGAGCAGTTCTTC.